This T cell receptor beta chain stems from a study of blood T cell repertoires in COVID-19. The CDR3 runs 16 residues. The junction had 4 bases not matched to a gene; V was cut back by 0 bases and J by 2 bases. The V gene's germline CDR1 is SGDLS and CDR2 YYNGEE. Original processing notes: Amplified reference gene primers provided the basis for estimating nucleated cell counts. Sequenced by immunoSEQ multiplex PCR; TCRdb stores in-frame clones only, minus some. That table gives V, J and clone size, and the DNA gave D and trimming. The sample contains about 140,000 clones, over 75% of which appear only once.

The rearrangement uses TRBV9 and TRBJ2-2; 7 bases match TRBD1. This sequence originates from a man aged 50 to 60 with acute or convalescent COVID-19. Sequencing input: peripheral blood. The CDR3 sequence: CASSVEGASNTGELFF. CDR3 coding DNA: TGTGCCAGCAGCGTAGAGGGGGCGTCTAACACCGGGGAGCTGTTTTTT.